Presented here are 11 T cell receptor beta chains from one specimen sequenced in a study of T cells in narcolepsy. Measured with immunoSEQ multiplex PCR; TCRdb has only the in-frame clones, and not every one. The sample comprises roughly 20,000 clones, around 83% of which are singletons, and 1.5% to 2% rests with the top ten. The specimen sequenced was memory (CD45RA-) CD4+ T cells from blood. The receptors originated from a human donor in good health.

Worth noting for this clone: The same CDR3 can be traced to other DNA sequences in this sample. The CDR3 region is CASSSQGGNTEAFF. The CDR3 nucleotides are TGTGCCAGCAGCTCGCAGGGGGGTAACACTGAAGCTTTCTTT. The V and J genes are TRBV7-9 and TRBJ1-1; TRBD1 aligns across 7 bases. Germline CDR1 SEHNR, CDR2 FQNEAQ (reference sequence). The CDR3 contains 14 residues. Trimming removed 4 bases from V and 2 bases from J; junction bases left unmatched: 4. The full variable domain, with the rest looked up from reference TRBV7-9 and TRBJ1-1, is DTGVSQNPRHKITKRGQNVTFRCDPISEHNRLYWYRQTLGQGPEFLTYFQNEAQLEKSRLLSDRFSAERPKGSFSTLEIQRTEQGDSAMYLCASSSQGGNTEAFFGQGTRLTVV.

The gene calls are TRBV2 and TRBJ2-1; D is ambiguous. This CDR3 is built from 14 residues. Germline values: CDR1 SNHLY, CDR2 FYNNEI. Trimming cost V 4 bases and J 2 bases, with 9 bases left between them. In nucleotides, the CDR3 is TGTGCCAGCAGTGTAGGTCAGACCTACAATGAGCAGTTCTTC. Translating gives CASSVGQTYNEQFF.

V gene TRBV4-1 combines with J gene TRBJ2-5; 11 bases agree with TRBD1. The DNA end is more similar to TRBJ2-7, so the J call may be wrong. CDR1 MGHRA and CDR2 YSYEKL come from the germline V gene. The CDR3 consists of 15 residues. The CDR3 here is CASSQAGTGGYEQYF. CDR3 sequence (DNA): TGCGCCAGCAGCCAAGCCGGGACAGGGGGGTACGAGCAGTACTTC.

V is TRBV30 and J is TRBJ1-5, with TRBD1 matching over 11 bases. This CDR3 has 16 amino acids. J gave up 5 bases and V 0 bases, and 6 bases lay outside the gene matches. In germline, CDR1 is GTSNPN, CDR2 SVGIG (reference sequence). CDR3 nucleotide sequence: TGTGCCTGGAGTGTACTTGGACAGGGGGCGTATCAGCCCCAGCATTTT. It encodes CAWSVLGQGAYQPQHF.

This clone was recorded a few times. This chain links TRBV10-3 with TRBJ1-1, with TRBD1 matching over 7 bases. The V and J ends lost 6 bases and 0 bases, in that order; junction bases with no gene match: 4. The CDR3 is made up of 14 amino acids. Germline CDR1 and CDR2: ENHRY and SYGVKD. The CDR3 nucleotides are TGTGCCATCAGCCTAGGGACAGTGAACACTGAAGCTTTCTTT. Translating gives CAISLGTVNTEAFF.

Written as DNA, the CDR3 is TGTGCCAGCAGTTATCTGCCAGACGCTTCCTACGAGCAGTACTTC. Encoded protein: CASSYLPDASYEQYF. The V and J genes are TRBV6-5 and TRBJ2-7; D call uncertain. Germline lookup yields CDR1 MNHEY and CDR2 SVGAGI. This CDR3 contains 15 residues. Trimming cost V 3 bases and J 1 base, with 13 bases left between them.

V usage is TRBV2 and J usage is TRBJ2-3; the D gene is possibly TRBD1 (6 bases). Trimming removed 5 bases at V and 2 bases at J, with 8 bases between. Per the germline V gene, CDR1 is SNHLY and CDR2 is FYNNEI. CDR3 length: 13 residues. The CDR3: CASSRDNTDTQYF. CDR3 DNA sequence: TGTGCCAGCAGTCGGGACAACACAGATACGCAGTATTTT.

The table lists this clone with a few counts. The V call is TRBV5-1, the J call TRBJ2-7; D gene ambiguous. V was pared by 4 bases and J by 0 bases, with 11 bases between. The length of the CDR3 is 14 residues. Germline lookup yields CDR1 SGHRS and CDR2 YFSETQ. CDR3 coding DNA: TGCGCCAGCAGCACGGACGCGGCCTCCTACGAGCAGTACTTC. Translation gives CASSTDAASYEQYF.

CDR3 loop: CASSLRGGPNQPQHF. The CDR3 DNA sequence: TGTGCCAGCAGCTTGAGAGGGGGGCCAAATCAGCCCCAGCATTTT. The gene calls are TRBV5-8 and TRBJ1-5; TRBD1 might be the D (6 bases). Deletions cut 1 base from V and 4 bases from J, with 12 bases between. Germline CDR1 is SGHTS and CDR2 is YDEGEE. The length of the CDR3 is 15 residues. Full variable domain (rest looked up from reference TRBV5-8 and TRBJ1-5): EAGVTQSPTHLIKTRGQQATLRCSPISGHTSVYWYQQALGLGLQFLLWYDEGEERNRGNFPPRFSGRQFPNYSSELNVNALELEDSALYLCASSLRGGPNQPQHFGDGTRLSIL.

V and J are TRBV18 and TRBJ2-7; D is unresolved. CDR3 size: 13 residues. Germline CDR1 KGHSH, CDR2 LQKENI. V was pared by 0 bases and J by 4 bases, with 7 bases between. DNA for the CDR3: TGTGCCAGCTCACCACCGGAAAGATACGAGCAGTACTTC. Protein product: CASSPPERYEQYF.

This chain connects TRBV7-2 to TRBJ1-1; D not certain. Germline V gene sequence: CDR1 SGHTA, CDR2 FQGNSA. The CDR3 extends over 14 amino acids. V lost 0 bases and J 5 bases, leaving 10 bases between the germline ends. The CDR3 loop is CASSLALAKTEAFF. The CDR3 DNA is TGTGCCAGCAGCTTAGCGTTAGCGAAGACTGAAGCTTTCTTT.